A single sample gave rise to the 22 T cell receptor beta chains below, sequenced in a study of PD-1 blockade in mismatch repair-deficient tumors. Profiled with immunoSEQ multiplex PCR; TCRdb holds only in-frame clones, not every one. The repertoire consists of around 68,000 clones, with approximately 82% occurring once and the leading ten covering roughly 5%. Material: peripheral blood, obtained 2 weeks after starting pembrolizumab. The source is an adult with mismatch repair-deficient cancer.

The V call is TRBV5-6, the J call TRBJ2-7; D call uncertain. CDR3 length: 13 residues. Germline CDR1 reads SGHDT; CDR2 reads YYEEEE. Trimming removed 0 bases at V and 7 bases at J, with 11 bases between. This chain's CDR3 is CASSLAYDVEQYF. CDR3 coding DNA: TGTGCCAGCAGCTTGGCTTATGACGTGGAGCAGTACTTC.

The chain carries TRBV18 and TRBJ1-1; D is possibly TRBD1 (5 bases). This CDR3 spans 12 amino acids. V lost 2 bases and J lost 12, with 13 bases in between. CDR1 KGHSH and CDR2 LQKENI come from the germline V gene. The chain's CDR3 is CASSPSEGIPFF. As DNA, the CDR3 is TGTGCCAGCTCACCAAGTGAGGGGATACCTTTCTTT.

This chain links TRBV7-9 with TRBJ2-3; no clear D. The CDR3 has 9 residues. Germline V gene sequence: CDR1 SEHNR, CDR2 FQNEAQ (reference sequence). Trimming stripped 5 bases from V and 11 bases from J, with 5 bases between. This CDR3 reads CASSAGQYF. The CDR3 DNA is TGTGCCAGCAGCGCCGGGCAGTATTTT.

The CDR3 here is CASSLDRGDEQFF. The DNA for the CDR3 is TGTGCCAGCAGCCTGGACAGGGGCGATGAGCAGTTCTTC. This chain links TRBV11-2 with TRBJ2-1, with 9 bases that match TRBD1. The CDR3 has 13 amino acids. V lost 5 bases, J lost 8 bases, and 4 bases stayed unmatched. Germline-derived CDR1 and CDR2 are SGHAT and FQNNGV.

This clone qualifies as medium-sized. The chain uses TRBV9 and TRBJ2-2, with D maybe TRBD1 (6 bases). Germline loops: CDR1 SGDLS, CDR2 YYNGEE. Between the trimmed V and J ends, which lost 0 bases and 6 bases, there was a span of 12 bases. The CDR3 has 15 residues. The CDR3 sequence is CASSVAREGAGELFF. The CDR3 DNA reads TGTGCCAGCAGCGTAGCTCGAGAGGGGGCCGGGGAGCTGTTTTTT.

The rearrangement uses TRBV7-9 and TRBJ1-4, with 9 bases aligning to TRBD1. The CDR3 spans 17 residues. Germline lookup yields CDR1 SEHNR and CDR2 FQNEAQ (reference sequence). V gave up 0 bases and J gave up 8 bases; unmatched junction bases: 10. The CDR3 sequence: CASSLAPRTGVWEKLFF. DNA for the CDR3: TGTGCCAGCAGCTTAGCGCCTCGGACAGGGGTTTGGGAAAAACTGTTTTTT.

This chain joins TRBV4-1 and TRBJ2-7; 8 nucleotides agree with TRBD2. CDR1 and CDR2 (germline): MGHRA, YSYEKL. The J segment lost 7 bases and the V segment lost 1 base, leaving 6 bases of the junction unmatched. This CDR3 contains 14 residues. The CDR3 DNA reads as TGCGCCAGCAGCCAAGGAGCGGGAGTCTTTGAGCAGTACTTC. This sequence encodes CASSQGAGVFEQYF.

The J gene is TRBJ2-7, the V gene TRBV7-3; the match to TRBD2 covers 15 bases. The CDR3 runs to 14 residues. CDR1 SGHTA and CDR2 FQGTGA come from the germline V gene. Germline trimming cut 5 bases from V and 7 bases from J; bases unmatched to any gene: 3. The CDR3 bases are TGTGCCAGCAGCCCGGGACTAGCGGGAGGAGAGCAGTACTTC. Amino acid sequence: CASSPGLAGGEQYF.

This clone turned up a few times. The chain recombines TRBV30 with TRBJ2-7, with D perhaps matching TRBD2 (6 bases). The CDR3 covers 12 residues. Germline assignment: CDR1 GTSNPN and CDR2 SVGIG (reference sequence). Trimming removed 7 bases from V and 3 bases from J, with 13 bases in between. CDR3 nucleotides: TGTGCCTTGGAGGGGCGTTTCTACGAGCAGTACTTC. It translates to CALEGRFYEQYF.

This clone appeared a few times. The V call is TRBV5-6, the J call TRBJ2-1; 11 nucleotides agree with TRBD2. The CDR3 covers 18 residues. Per germline, CDR1 SGHDT and CDR2 YYEEEE. V lost 4 bases, J lost 5 bases, and 14 bases stayed unmatched. The CDR3: CASSTVAGGPPPNNEQFF. For the CDR3, the DNA is TGTGCCAGCAGCACCGTAGCGGGAGGGCCTCCCCCGAACAATGAGCAGTTCTTC.

The V and J genes are TRBV19 and TRBJ1-1; D is perhaps TRBD1 (6 bases). CDR3 size: 15 residues. V was cut by 3 bases and J by 5 bases, with 16 bases left in between. Germline V lookup: CDR1 LNHDA, CDR2 SQIVND (reference sequence). This CDR3 is CASSMTGGRRTEAFF. DNA for the CDR3: TGTGCCAGTAGTATGACTGGGGGGCGGAGAACTGAAGCTTTCTTT.

V is TRBV6-6 and J is TRBJ1-2, with TRBD1 as a possible D gene (6 bases). Germline CDR1 reads MNHNY; CDR2 reads SVGAGI (reference sequence). V was trimmed by 4 bases and J by 0 bases, leaving 15 bases between them. The CDR3 is 16 amino acids. DNA of the CDR3: TGTGCCAGCAGTTCGAATCCCAGGGGTACTAACTATGGCTACACCTTC. It codes for CASSSNPRGTNYGYTF.

The chain uses TRBV19 and TRBJ1-5; a possible D gene is TRBD1 (5 bases). The germline V gene encodes CDR1 LNHDA and CDR2 SQIVND (reference sequence). Deletions cut 6 bases from V and 2 bases from J, with 14 bases between. The CDR3 consists of 15 residues. CDR3 coding DNA: TGTGCCAGTAGCCTCAGGGCCGGGGGCAATCAGCCCCAGCATTTT. It specifies CASSLRAGGNQPQHF.

The chain carries TRBV9 and TRBJ1-2; no clear D. The CDR3 runs to 14 residues. In germline, CDR1 is SGDLS, CDR2 YYNGEE. Trimming took 7 bases from V and 4 from J, leaving 17 bases between them. CDR3 protein: CASGGFMALYGYTF. The CDR3 bases are TGTGCCAGCGGTGGGTTCATGGCGCTCTATGGCTACACCTTC.

This sequence joins TRBV5-5 and TRBJ1-1, with 7 bases fitting TRBD1. CDR1 and CDR2 (germline): SGHKS, YYEKEE (reference sequence). CDR3 length equals 15 residues. J gave up 1 base and V 2 bases, and 5 bases lay outside the gene matches. CDR3 in DNA: TGTGCCAGCAGCTTACTTACAGGGGCGAACACTGAAGCTTTCTTT. It yields the protein CASSLLTGANTEAFF.

The chain employs TRBV27 and TRBJ2-7, with 7 bases fitting TRBD2. With 6 bases clipped from V and 2 bases from J, the junction kept 13 bases outside the gene matches. This CDR3 is built from 16 residues. Germline CDR1 is MNHEY and CDR2 is SMNVEV (reference sequence). The CDR3 region is CASSPIGGREAYEQYF. The CDR3 DNA follows: TGTGCCAGCAGCCCCATCGGGGGGAGGGAGGCCTACGAGCAGTACTTC.

The V gene is TRBV5-1, the J gene TRBJ1-5; TRBD1 might be the D (6 bases). Trimming took 4 bases from V and 1 from J, leaving 9 bases between them. This CDR3 spans 14 amino acids. CDR1 is SGHRS and CDR2 is YFSETQ in the germline V gene. The CDR3 DNA follows: TGCGCCAGCAGCGAAGGACAGAGCAATCAGCCCCAGCATTTT. It codes for CASSEGQSNQPQHF.

The chain joins TRBV6-5 to TRBJ2-1, with 8 bases identical to TRBD2. Trimming cost V 5 bases and J 4 bases; bases outside gene matches: 7. In germline, CDR1 is MNHEY, CDR2 SVGAGI. The CDR3 has 15 residues. CDR3 region: CASSISGSAYNEQFF. Here the CDR3 DNA reads TGTGCCAGCAGTATCAGCGGGAGTGCTTACAATGAGCAGTTCTTC.

The V and J genes are TRBV19 and TRBJ1-5; D ambiguous. Germline assignment: CDR1 LNHDA and CDR2 SQIVND (reference sequence). Trimming removed 3 bases at V and 0 bases at J, with 9 bases between. CDR3 size: 15 residues. This chain's CDR3 is CASSMGSYSNQPQHF. CDR3 DNA sequence: TGTGCCAGTAGTATGGGATCCTATAGCAATCAGCCCCAGCATTTT.

CDR3 protein: CASSRDRTTEAFF. The CDR3 bases are TGTGCCAGCAGTCGGGACAGGACCACTGAAGCTTTCTTT. V usage is TRBV6-4 and J usage is TRBJ1-1, with 8 nucleotides matching TRBD1. Germline V gene lookup returns CDR1 MRHNA and CDR2 SNTAGT. The CDR3 extends over 13 amino acids. J was trimmed by 4 bases and V by 5 bases; bases with no gene match: 3.

The chain employs TRBV6-5 and TRBJ2-7, with TRBD2 identical over 8 bases. Germline V lookup: CDR1 MNHEY, CDR2 SVGAGI. V was clipped by 3 bases and J by 3 bases; unmatched bases: 7. CDR3 length: 15 amino acids. In nucleotides, the CDR3 is TGTGCCAGCAGTTATGGGACTAGTAAGGGCTACGAGCAGTACTTC. It is translated as CASSYGTSKGYEQYF.

The rearrangement links TRBV27 to TRBJ1-1; no clear D gene. V was trimmed by 3 bases and J by 5 bases, leaving 7 bases between them. The CDR3 totals 12 residues. CDR1 MNHEY and CDR2 SMNVEV come from the germline V gene (reference sequence). The CDR3 nucleotides read TGTGCCAGCAGTTTGGGTGATACTGAAGCTTTCTTT. Translation gives CASSLGDTEAFF.